The T cell receptor beta chain under discussion was sequenced for a study of identical twins. It was template switching that added a universal primer site, and there were unique molecular identifiers on the cDNA. TCRdb re-called the 5' RACE reads through MiXCR, storing one row per CDR3 protein. In the table there are some 790,000 distinct CDR3 sequences, 15% to 20% of which are singletons. Germline CDR1 SGHNT, CDR2 YYREEE (reference sequence). V lost 4 bases to trimming and J lost 7 bases, with 15 bases between them. CDR3 length: 13 amino acids. The donor group consisted entirely of healthy Caucasians. Overall study results and limits: Memory repertoires showed no such pattern, whereas abundant cord blood beta clonotypes carried fewer insertions.

This clonotype came up a few times. Antigen: not known. This same sample was also part of a study on T cells expressing NK-cell markers.

The receptor comes from a woman aged 18-29 years in good health. Sequenced input: PBMCs. The chain joins TRBV5-4 to TRBJ2-7; tentatively, D is TRBD2 (6 bases). Here the CDR3 reads CASSPYGGVEQYF. As DNA, the CDR3 is TGTGCCAGCAGCCCTTACGGGGGTGTTGAGCAGTACTTC. The full variable domain, completed using reference TRBV5-4 and TRBJ2-7, is ETGVTQSPTHLIKTRGQQVTLRCSSQSGHNTVSWYQQALGQGPQFIFQYYREEENGRGNFPPRFSGLQFPNYSSELNVNALELDDSALYLCASSPYGGVEQYFGPGTRLTVT.